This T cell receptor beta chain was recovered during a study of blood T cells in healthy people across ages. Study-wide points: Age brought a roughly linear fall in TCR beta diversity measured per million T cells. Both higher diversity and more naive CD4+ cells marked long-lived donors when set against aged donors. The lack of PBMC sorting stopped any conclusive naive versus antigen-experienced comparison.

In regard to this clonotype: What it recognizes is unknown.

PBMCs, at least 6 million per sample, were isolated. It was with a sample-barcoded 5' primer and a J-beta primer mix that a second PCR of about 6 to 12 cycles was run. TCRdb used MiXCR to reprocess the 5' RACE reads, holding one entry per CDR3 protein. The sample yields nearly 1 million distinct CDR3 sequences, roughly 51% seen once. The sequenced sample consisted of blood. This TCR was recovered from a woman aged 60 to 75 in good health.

The CDR3 loop reads CASREAGGRQTQYF. Here the CDR3 DNA reads TGTGCCAGCAGGGAAGCGGGAGGTCGCCAGACCCAGTACTTC. V and J are TRBV12-3 or TRBV12-4 and TRBJ2-5; 9 nucleotides line up with TRBD2. The V segment lost 6 bases and the J segment 6 bases; nucleotides outside the gene matches: 8. The CDR3 length is 14 residues.